The 10 T cell receptor beta chains presented below share a single source sample, sequenced in a study of T-cell memory formation after mild COVID-19. In TCRdb, the 5' RACE reads were re-called with MiXCR into one record per CDR3 protein. This table holds some 150,000 distinct CDR3 sequences, about 6% found once. Sequenced sample: PBMCs or a T cell subset sorted from them (not recorded which). Every receptor here comes from an adult woman who had mild COVID-19 (a few samples of this study predate the infection). Cell type and time point are not known.

This clonotype came up many times. This rearrangement joins TRBV7-3 to TRBJ2-5, with D unresolved. The CDR3 totals 14 residues. From germline, CDR1 is SGHTA and CDR2 FQGTGA. V was cut by 3 bases and J by 1 base, with 9 bases left in between. CDR3 residues: CASSFGPSQETQYF. The CDR3 DNA reads as TGTGCCAGCAGCTTCGGGCCTTCCCAAGAGACCCAGTACTTC.

The V and J genes are TRBV7-9 and TRBJ1-6, with 7 bases aligning to TRBD1. The CDR3 sequence is 14 residues long. Losses at the gene ends were 6 bases for V and 7 bases for J; bases not matched to a gene: 6. The germline CDR1 and CDR2 sequences are SEHNR and FQNEAQ (reference sequence). The CDR3 region is CASSLEGQNSPLHF. CDR3 in DNA: TGTGCCAGCAGTCTAGAGGGACAGAATTCACCCCTCCACTTT.

This clonotype was observed at least ten times. The chain employs TRBV29-1 and TRBJ2-3; D is ambiguous. Germline CDR1 and CDR2: SQVTM and ANQGSEA. V dropped 3 bases and J dropped 8 bases, with 21 bases sitting between them. The CDR3 extends over 15 amino acids. CDR3 residues: CSVESQVLSSGTQYF. As DNA, the CDR3 is TGCAGCGTTGAGTCGCAGGTCCTTTCTTCGGGTACGCAGTATTTT.

This clonotype showed up just a few times. The chain combines TRBV28 with TRBJ2-7; 7 bases match TRBD1. This CDR3 region has 12 residues. With V trimmed by 6 bases and J by 2 bases, 1 base remained unmatched. Germline V gene data show CDR1 as MDHEN and CDR2 as SYDVKM. The CDR3 DNA reads TGTGCCAGCAGGGGGACAGCCTACGAGCAGTACTTC. Amino acids: CASRGTAYEQYF.

V is TRBV7-9 and J is TRBJ2-5; D may correspond to TRBD1 or TRBD2 (5 bases each). The V end lost 5 bases, the J end lost 5 bases, and 21 bases lay between the germline ends. The CDR3 is 16 amino acids. CDR1 and CDR2 (germline): SEHNR, FQNEAQ (reference sequence). The CDR3 sequence is CASSAAGTLVGETQYF. The CDR3 region has the DNA TGTGCCAGCAGCGCCGCCGGGACCTTGGTCGGGGAGACCCAGTACTTC. The full variable domain, rest sourced from reference TRBV7-9 and TRBJ2-5, is DTGVSQNPRHKITKRGQNVTFRCDPISEHNRLYWYRQTLGQGPEFLTYFQNEAQLEKSRLLSDRFSAERPKGSFSTLEIQRTEQGDSAMYLCASSAAGTLVGETQYFGPGTRLLVL.

This clonotype showed up many times. The chain couples TRBV25-1 to TRBJ2-2; D possibly corresponds to TRBD1 (5 bases). CDR3 length: 15 amino acids. The germline CDR1 and CDR2 sequences are MGHDK and SYGVNS. V gave up 5 bases and J gave up 4 bases, with 14 bases separating them. The CDR3 loop reads CASSKRGLGTGELFF. The CDR3, as DNA: TGTGCCAGCAGTAAAAGGGGATTGGGCACCGGGGAGCTGTTTTTT.

This clonotype has a handful of counts. This chain joins TRBV12-3 or TRBV12-4 and TRBJ2-5; D call uncertain. The CDR3 is 13 amino acids. V was clipped by 3 bases and J by 3 bases, with 8 bases between them. CDR3 sequence: CASSFRPEETQYF. CDR3 coding DNA: TGTGCCAGCAGTTTTAGGCCTGAAGAGACCCAGTACTTC.

The chain recombines TRBV20-1 with TRBJ2-4, with 11 bases matching TRBD1. V gave up 1 base and J gave up 7 bases; unmatched junction bases: 9. Germline-derived CDR1 and CDR2 are DFQATT and SNEGSKA (reference sequence). The CDR3 runs to 16 residues. The CDR3 reads CSARGTGGSRGNIQYF. The CDR3 DNA is TGCAGTGCTAGAGGGACAGGGGGCTCAAGGGGGAACATTCAGTACTTC.

This clonotype was detected only a few times. The chain carries TRBV2 and TRBJ1-2; 7 bases are shared with TRBD1. The CDR3 is 11 residues long. Trimming took 5 bases from V and 8 from J; bases not matched to a gene: 2. Germline lookup yields CDR1 SNHLY and CDR2 FYNNEI. CDR3 bases: TGTGCCAGCAGTAACAGGGGCGGCTACACCTTC. This gives the protein CASSNRGGYTF.

This clonotype was observed a handful of times. This chain joins TRBV19 and TRBJ2-2, with TRBD1 identical over 7 bases. The germline V gene encodes CDR1 LNHDA and CDR2 SQIVND (reference sequence). Losses at the gene ends were 3 bases for V and 7 bases for J; bases not matched to a gene: 11. The CDR3 contains 16 residues. CDR3 coding DNA: TGTGCCAGTAGTATGTATTCGACAGGGTCAGGCGGGGAGCTGTTTTTT. It is translated as CASSMYSTGSGGELFF.